The clone carrying this T cell receptor (beta chain) occurred a few times. The data belong to a study of T-cell reconstitution after alpha-beta-depleted transplantation in children. V lost 2 bases and J 2 bases, leaving 11 bases between the germline ends. CDR1 is SGHRS and CDR2 is YFSETQ in the germline V gene. The CDR3 consists of 14 residues. Preparation of the TCRbeta library was carried out with unique molecular identifiers. TCRdb re-derived calls from the PCR reads in MiXCR, one entry per CDR3 protein. The sample holds fewer than 1 million distinct CDR3 sequences, 16% seen once. The chain links TRBV5-1 to TRBJ2-7; D gene ambiguous. The receptor's source is a male patient younger than 18 who had a stem cell transplant for acute lymphoblastic leukemia, so the T cells may come from the graft donor. Source: PBMCs, mostly from graft donor cells, taken 360 days after TCRalphabeta/CD19-depleted stem cell transplant. The CDR3: CASSLRIPAYEQYF. The DNA for the CDR3 is TGCGCCAGCAGCTTACGCATCCCAGCCTACGAGCAGTACTTC.